This T cell receptor (beta chain) was profiled in a study of vaccination effects on CD4 cells after COVID-19. Assay used: immunoSEQ multiplex PCR; TCRdb lists only in-frame clones, some missing. The table shows 70,000 to 95,000 clones, with roughly 80% occurring only once. Concerning this clone: Antigen specificity is unknown.

With the ViraFEST assay, the study expanded antigen-specific CD4+ T cells using viral peptide pools, then sequenced them. With approximately ten days of culture completed, CD4+ T cells were isolated. As their vaccination, participants received two doses of either BNT162b2 or mRNA-1273. Each vaccine recipient was nucleocapsid antibody negative and had no prior SARS-CoV-2 infection. Peptides at approximately 10 ug/ml and IL-2 at 10 IU/ml were added to a few million PBMC per well. Each culture had half its medium swapped for IL-2 medium on days 3 and 7. Deletions cut 0 bases from V and 0 bases from J, with 9 bases between. Looked up from germline, CDR1 is SGHRS and CDR2 is YFSETQ. CDR3 length: 15 amino acids.

The TCR sequence derives from a human donor who received a COVID-19 vaccine. The chain uses TRBV5-1 and TRBJ1-2; no clear D gene. Sequencing used CD4+ T cells from PBMCs cultured with HCoV-OC43 spike peptides, obtained after COVID-19 vaccination. This sample's subset: HCoV-OC43 spike overlapping peptide pool stimulation. The CDR3 loop reads CASSLGQHPNYGYTF. CDR3 nucleotide sequence: TGCGCCAGCAGCTTGGGGCAACATCCTAACTATGGCTACACCTTC.